This T cell receptor (beta chain) is from a study of cytomegalovirus exposure and HLA in healthy donors. The PCR employed 60 Vbeta primers together with 13 Jbeta primers. Profiled with immunoSEQ multiplex PCR; TCRdb holds only in-frame clones, not every one. The repertoire consists of about 150,000 clones, with 79% occurring once and the leading ten covering just under 6.5%. This cohort consisted of healthy bone marrow donors. The sample consisted of PBMCs. The sequence came from a man aged 45-65 years in good health and CMV-seropositive.

This CDR3 is CASSQRKATYGGRRETQYF. CDR3 in DNA: TGTGCCAGCAGTCAAAGAAAGGCGACGTACGGCGGGAGGAGGGAGACCCAGTACTTC. The chain recombines TRBV27 with TRBJ2-5; TRBD2 agrees at 8 bases. CDR3 length: 19 residues. The V gene end was trimmed by 5 bases and the J gene end by 5 bases; junction bases not matched to a gene: 22. In germline, CDR1 is MNHEY, CDR2 SMNVEV (reference sequence).